These T cell receptor beta chains were read from a single sample in a study of T cells in Graves' hyperthyroidism and ophthalmopathy. TCRdb analysed the multiplex PCR reads with MiXCR anew, one entry per CDR3 protein. The sample carries around 350,000 distinct CDR3 sequences, approximately 15% recorded once. The sample taken for sequencing was blood. All receptors come from a woman younger than 30 with Graves' hyperthyroidism that later progressed to Graves' ophthalmopathy. Both conserved end residues are part of each CDR3. A D gene is named only where the DNA matches it firmly. Rows give clone size only sometimes, using once, few, many, or a class for an expanded clone.

TRBD1	TRBJ1-5	TRBV20-1	few	CSANVGTGYSNQPQHF	TGCAGTGCTAATGTTGGGACAGGCTATAGCAATCAGCCCCAGCATTTT
TRBD1	TRBJ2-7	TRBV5-1	many	CASSLGTGTVPHEQYF	TGCGCCAGCAGCTTGGGGACCGGGACAGTCCCTCACGAGCAGTACTTC
NA	TRBJ2-3	TRBV27	few	CASSLFPPPGDTQYF	TGTGCCAGCAGTTTATTCCCCCCGCCCGGGGATACGCAGTATTTT
NA	TRBJ2-2	TRBV5-1	NA	CASSHPWVVGARRRTGELFF	TGTGCCAGCAGCCATCCATGGGTCGTGGGGGCGCGTCGACGGACCGGGGAGCTGTTTTTT
NA	TRBJ1-4	TRBV4-1	NA	CASATAGVLNEKLFF	TGCGCCAGCGCGACAGCCGGAGTTCTTAATGAAAAACTGTTTTTT
NA	TRBJ2-3	TRBV12-5	many	CASGRADRTNADTQYF	TGTGCTAGTGGCCGCGCGGACCGGACGAACGCAGATACGCAGTATTTT
NA	TRBJ2-7	TRBV20-1	many	CSATTPYKGEQYF	TGCAGTGCAACTACCCCTTATAAGGGAGAGCAGTACTTC
TRBD2	TRBJ2-1	TRBV6-2/TRBV6-3	many	CASSSGTRRTHEQFF	TGTGCCAGCAGCTCCGGGACTAGGAGAACCCATGAGCAGTTCTTC
TRBD2	TRBJ2-3	TRBV28	many	CASSLGGSGGTDTQYF	TGTGCCAGCAGTTTGGGCGGGAGCGGGGGAACAGATACGCAGTATTTT
NA	TRBJ2-7	TRBV6-1	many	CASSEGNGKFYEQYF	TGTGCCAGCAGTGAAGGCAACGGGAAATTCTACGAGCAGTACTTC
NA	TRBJ2-2	TRBV24-1	few	CATSVLAGELFF	TGTGCCACCAGTGTGTTGGCCGGGGAGCTGTTTTTT
NA	TRBJ1-2	TRBV27	many	CASSFLGGIYGYTF	TGTGCCAGCAGTTTTTTAGGGGGAATCTATGGCTACACCTTC
NA	TRBJ2-2	TRBV6-1	NA	CVSRVMGLANTGELFF	TGTGTCAGCAGGGTAATGGGACTTGCGAACACCGGGGAGCTGTTTTTT
TRBD1	TRBJ2-1	TRBV2	NA	CASSEDGGTGMYNDQFF	TGTGCCAGCAGTGAAGACGGCGGGACAGGGATGTACAATGATCAGTTCTTC
TRBD2	TRBJ2-1	TRBV10-2	NA	CASSTTGLVLDEQFF	TGCGCCAGCAGCACAACGGGACTAGTCCTCGATGAGCAGTTCTTC
NA	TRBJ1-5	TRBV15	few	CATTLGFGGNQPQHF	TGTGCCACCACCTTAGGATTTGGGGGCAATCAGCCCCAGCATTTT
NA	TRBJ2-2	TRBV4-1	NA	CASSQGRTQLAGELFF	TGCGCCAGCAGCCAAGGAAGGACCCAACTAGCCGGGGAGCTGTTTTTT
NA	TRBJ2-3	TRBV27	many	CASSLRVRAVGLSLEITDTQYF	TGTGCCAGCAGTTTACGGGTCAGGGCGGTCGGCCTGAGTTTGGAGATAACAGATACGCAGTATTTT
TRBD1	TRBJ1-2	TRBV18	NA	CASSPCPGTGDYGYTF	TGTGCCAGCTCACCTTGCCCCGGGACAGGGGACTATGGCTACACCTTC
NA	TRBJ2-4	TRBV29-1	few	CSVEDIRGGKNIQYF	TGCAGCGTTGAAGATATCAGGGGCGGCAAAAACATTCAGTACTTC
TRBD2	TRBJ2-7	TRBV20-1	NA	CSALLAGGPNTYEQYF	TGCAGTGCTTTACTAGCGGGAGGGCCCAACACCTACGAGCAGTACTTC
NA	TRBJ2-3	TRBV6-1	NA	CASSEEGTPLSTDTQYF	TGTGCCAGCAGTGAAGAGGGGACGCCCCTTAGCACAGATACGCAGTATTTT
NA	TRBJ2-3	TRBV28	NA	CASSFEGTDTQYF	TGTGCCAGCAGTTTTGAGGGAACAGATACGCAGTATTTT
TRBD2	TRBJ2-1	TRBV15	many	CATSEQRLLAGYNEQFF	TGTGCCACCAGCGAGCAGAGGCTGCTAGCGGGGTACAATGAGCAGTTCTTC
NA	TRBJ2-1	TRBV3-1	many	CASSRPGTGSYNEQFF	TGTGCCAGCAGCCGCCCCGGAACAGGTTCCTACAATGAGCAGTTCTTC
TRBD1	TRBJ1-6	TRBV12-3/TRBV12-4	many	CASSHDRGLNSPLHF	TGTGCCAGCAGCCACGACAGGGGGCTGAATTCACCCCTCCACTTT
NA	TRBJ2-5	TRBV10-3	many	CAIRSGDQETQYF	TGTGCCATCAGAAGTGGGGACCAAGAGACCCAGTACTTC
TRBD2	TRBJ2-5	TRBV7-8	few	CASSPSFHRLAGGSWVWETQYF	TGTGCCAGCAGTCCGTCGTTCCACCGGCTAGCGGGAGGGTCGTGGGTTTGGGAGACCCAGTACTTC
TRBD1	TRBJ2-7	TRBV7-9	many	CASSESSGQGAYEQYF	TGTGCCAGCAGCGAATCTTCGGGACAGGGGGCCTACGAGCAGTACTTC
TRBD1	TRBJ2-2	TRBV5-6	NA	CASRRQGADGELFF	TGTGCCAGCAGGCGACAGGGGGCGGACGGGGAGCTGTTTTTT
NA	TRBJ1-3	TRBV7-9	NA	CASSLAGASGRSGNTIYF	TGTGCCAGCAGCTTAGCGGGTGCTTCGGGCCGCTCTGGAAACACCATATATTTT
NA	TRBJ2-5	TRBV28	many	CASSPGREQETQYF	TGTGCCAGCAGTCCGGGACGGGAACAAGAGACCCAGTACTTC
NA	TRBJ2-6	TRBV30	few	CAWSRIRGANVLTF	TGTGCCTGGAGTCGCATTAGGGGGGCCAACGTCCTGACTTTC
NA	TRBJ1-1	TRBV18	few	CASSPERNTEAFF	TGTGCCAGCTCACCGGAGCGAAACACTGAAGCTTTCTTT
NA	TRBJ1-1	TRBV30	NA	CAWSAGFQLLNTEAFF	TGTGCCTGGAGCGCGGGCTTCCAGCTTTTGAACACTGAAGCTTTCTTT
NA	TRBJ1-2	TRBV3-1	NA	CASSSGRGIYGYTF	TGTGCCAGCAGCTCCGGACGGGGAATCTATGGCTACACCTTC
NA	TRBJ1-1	TRBV7-2	many	CASSGGQSRAFF	TGTGCCAGCAGCGGAGGACAGTCTCGAGCTTTCTTT
NA	TRBJ2-1	TRBV9	NA	CASSGVGYNEQFF	TGTGCCAGCAGCGGCGTGGGATACAATGAGCAGTTCTTC
NA	TRBJ2-3	TRBV29-1	many	CSVEGEGGTDTQYF	TGCAGCGTTGAAGGCGAAGGCGGCACAGATACGCAGTATTTT
TRBD2	TRBJ2-1	TRBV24-1	few	CATSDSGDRLAGDVWKRKYNEQFF	TGTGCCACCAGTGACTCGGGGGATCGGCTAGCGGGAGATGTTTGGAAGAGGAAATACAATGAGCAGTTCTTC